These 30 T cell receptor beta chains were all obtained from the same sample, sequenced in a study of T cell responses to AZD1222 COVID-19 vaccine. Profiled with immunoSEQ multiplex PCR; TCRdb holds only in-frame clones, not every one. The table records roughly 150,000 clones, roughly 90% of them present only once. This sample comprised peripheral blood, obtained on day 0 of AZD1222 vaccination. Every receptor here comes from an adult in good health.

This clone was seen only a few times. CDR3 region: CASSEGGYGNTIYF. The CDR3 DNA sequence: TGTGCCAGCAGTGAAGGGGGGTACGGAAACACCATATATTTT. V is TRBV6-1 and J is TRBJ1-3; tentative D call: TRBD1 (5 bases). The germline gives CDR1 MNHNS, CDR2 SASEGT. The CDR3 sequence is 14 residues long. V was pared by 1 base and J by 4 bases, with 8 bases between.

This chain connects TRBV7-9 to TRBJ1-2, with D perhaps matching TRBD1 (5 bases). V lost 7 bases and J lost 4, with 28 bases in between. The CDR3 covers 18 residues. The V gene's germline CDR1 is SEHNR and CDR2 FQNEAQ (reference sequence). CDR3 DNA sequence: TGTGCCAGCACCCCCGCGTTGGACACCGGTACCTCTGGCTATGGCTACACCTTC. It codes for CASTPALDTGTSGYGYTF.

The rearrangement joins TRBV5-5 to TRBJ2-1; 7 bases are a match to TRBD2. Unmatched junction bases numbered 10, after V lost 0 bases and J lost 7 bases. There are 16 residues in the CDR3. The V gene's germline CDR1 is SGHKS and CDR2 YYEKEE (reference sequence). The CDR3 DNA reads TGTGCCAGCAGCTTGGGCGCTCCCCTGGGGGGGAATGAGCAGTTCTTC. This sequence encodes CASSLGAPLGGNEQFF.

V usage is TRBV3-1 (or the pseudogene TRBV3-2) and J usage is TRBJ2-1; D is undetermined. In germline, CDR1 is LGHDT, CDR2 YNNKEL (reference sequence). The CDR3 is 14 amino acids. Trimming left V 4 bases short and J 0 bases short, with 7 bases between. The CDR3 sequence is CASSRLFSYNEQFF. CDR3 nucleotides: TGTGCCAGCAGCCGGCTGTTCTCCTACAATGAGCAGTTCTTC.

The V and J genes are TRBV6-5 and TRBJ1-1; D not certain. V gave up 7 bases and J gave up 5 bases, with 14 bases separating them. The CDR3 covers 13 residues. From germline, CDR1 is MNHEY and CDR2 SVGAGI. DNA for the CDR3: TGTGCCAGCACCAGGCGGGGAGGAACTGAAGCTTTCTTT. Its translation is CASTRRGGTEAFF.

CDR3 nucleotide sequence: TGTGCCAGCAGCTTAGGAGGGACTAGCAATCAGCCCCAGCATTTT. It specifies CASSLGGTSNQPQHF. The chain employs TRBV13 and TRBJ1-5; tentatively, D is TRBD1 (5 bases). CDR3 length: 15 residues. V was clipped by 0 bases and J by 0 bases, with 6 bases between them. Germline-derived CDR1 and CDR2 are PRHDT and FYEKMQ (reference sequence).

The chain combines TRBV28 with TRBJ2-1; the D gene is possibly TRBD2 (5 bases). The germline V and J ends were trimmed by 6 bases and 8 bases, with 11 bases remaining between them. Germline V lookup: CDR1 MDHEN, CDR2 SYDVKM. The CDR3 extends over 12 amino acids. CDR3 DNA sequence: TGTGCCAGCAGGAGGGCCCCTGATGAGCAGTTCTTC. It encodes CASRRAPDEQFF.

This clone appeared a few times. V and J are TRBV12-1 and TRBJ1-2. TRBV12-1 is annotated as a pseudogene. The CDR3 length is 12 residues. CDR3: CATARLCGGYTF. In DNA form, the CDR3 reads TGTGCTACAGCAAGACTATGCGGCGGCTACACCTTC.

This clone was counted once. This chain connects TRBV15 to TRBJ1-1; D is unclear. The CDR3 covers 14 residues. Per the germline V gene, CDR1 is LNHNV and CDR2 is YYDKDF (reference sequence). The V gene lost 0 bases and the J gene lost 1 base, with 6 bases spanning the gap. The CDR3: CATSRDYANTEAFF. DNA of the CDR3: TGTGCCACCAGCAGAGATTACGCGAACACTGAAGCTTTCTTT.

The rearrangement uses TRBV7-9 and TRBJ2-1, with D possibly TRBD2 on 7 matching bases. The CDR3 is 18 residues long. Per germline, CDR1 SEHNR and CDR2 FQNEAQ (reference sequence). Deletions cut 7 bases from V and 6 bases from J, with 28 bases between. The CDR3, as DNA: TGTGCCAGCATCGAACTGACTATGGTAGCGGGCAGGGGCAATGAGCAGTTCTTC. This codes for CASIELTMVAGRGNEQFF.

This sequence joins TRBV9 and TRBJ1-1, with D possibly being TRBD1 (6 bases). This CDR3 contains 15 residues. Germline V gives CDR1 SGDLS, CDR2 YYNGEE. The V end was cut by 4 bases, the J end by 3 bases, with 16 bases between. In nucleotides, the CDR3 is TGTGCCAGCAGCTACTTACAGGGACGATACACTGAAGCTTTCTTT. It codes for CASSYLQGRYTEAFF.

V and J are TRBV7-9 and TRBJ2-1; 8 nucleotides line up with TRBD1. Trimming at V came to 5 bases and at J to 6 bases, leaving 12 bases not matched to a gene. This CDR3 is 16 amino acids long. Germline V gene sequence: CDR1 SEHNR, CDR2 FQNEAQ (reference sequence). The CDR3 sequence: CASSPTKPQGGNEQFF. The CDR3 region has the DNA TGTGCCAGCAGCCCGACAAAACCACAGGGGGGCAATGAGCAGTTCTTC.

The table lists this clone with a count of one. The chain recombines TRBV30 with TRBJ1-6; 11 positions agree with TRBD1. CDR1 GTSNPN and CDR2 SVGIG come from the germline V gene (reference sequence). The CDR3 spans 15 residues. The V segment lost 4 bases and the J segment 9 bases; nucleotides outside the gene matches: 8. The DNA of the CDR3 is TGTGCCTGGACAGGACGGGGACAGGGGGTTTCACCCCTCCACTTT. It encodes CAWTGRGQGVSPLHF.

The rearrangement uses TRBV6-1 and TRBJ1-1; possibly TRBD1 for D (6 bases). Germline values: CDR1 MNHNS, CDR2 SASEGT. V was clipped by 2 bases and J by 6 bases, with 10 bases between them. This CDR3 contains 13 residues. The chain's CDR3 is CASSENAGAEAFF. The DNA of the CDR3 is TGTGCCAGCAGTGAAAACGCAGGGGCTGAAGCTTTCTTT.

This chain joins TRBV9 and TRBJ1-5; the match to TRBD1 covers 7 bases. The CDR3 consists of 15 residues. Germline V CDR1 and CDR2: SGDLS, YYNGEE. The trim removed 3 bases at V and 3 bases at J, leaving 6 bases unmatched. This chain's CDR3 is CASSEGGTANQPQHF. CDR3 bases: TGTGCCAGCAGCGAGGGCGGGACAGCCAATCAGCCCCAGCATTTT.

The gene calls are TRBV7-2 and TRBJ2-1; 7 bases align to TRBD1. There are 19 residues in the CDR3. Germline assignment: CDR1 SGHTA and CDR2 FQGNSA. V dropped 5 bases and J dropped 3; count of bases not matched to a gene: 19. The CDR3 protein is CASSDTRNRGRLHYNEQFF. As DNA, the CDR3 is TGTGCCAGCAGCGACACGCGGAACAGGGGTCGTCTCCACTACAATGAGCAGTTCTTC.

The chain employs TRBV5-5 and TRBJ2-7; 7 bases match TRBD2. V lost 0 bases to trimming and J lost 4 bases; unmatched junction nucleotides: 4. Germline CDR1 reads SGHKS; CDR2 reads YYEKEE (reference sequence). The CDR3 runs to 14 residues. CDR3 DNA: TGTGCCAGCAGCTTGGGGACTAGTCCTTACGAGCAGTACTTC. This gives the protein CASSLGTSPYEQYF. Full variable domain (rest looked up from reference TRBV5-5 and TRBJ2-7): DAGVTQSPTHLIKTRGQQVTLRCSPISGHKSVSWYQQVLGQGPQFIFQYYEKEERGRGNFPDRFSARQFPNYSSELNVNALLLGDSALYLCASSLGTSPYEQYFGPGTRLTVT.

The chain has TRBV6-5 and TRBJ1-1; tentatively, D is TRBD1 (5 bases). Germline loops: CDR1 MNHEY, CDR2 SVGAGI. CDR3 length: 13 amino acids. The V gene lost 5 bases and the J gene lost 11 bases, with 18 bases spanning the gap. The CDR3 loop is CASSPTGYWGAFF. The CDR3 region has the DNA TGTGCCAGCAGTCCTACAGGATATTGGGGCGCTTTCTTT.

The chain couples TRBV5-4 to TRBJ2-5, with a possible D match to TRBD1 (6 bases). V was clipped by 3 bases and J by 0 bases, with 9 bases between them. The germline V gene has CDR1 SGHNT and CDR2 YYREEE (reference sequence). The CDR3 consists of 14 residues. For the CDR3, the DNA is TGTGCCAGCAGCTCGCAGGGGTACCAAGAGACCCAGTACTTC. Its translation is CASSSQGYQETQYF.

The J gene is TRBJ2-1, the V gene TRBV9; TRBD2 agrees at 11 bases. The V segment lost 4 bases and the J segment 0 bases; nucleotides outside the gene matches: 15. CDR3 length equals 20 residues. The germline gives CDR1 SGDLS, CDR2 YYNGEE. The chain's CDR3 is CASSPQTSGSSGDSYNEQFF. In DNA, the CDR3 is TGTGCCAGCAGCCCACAAACTAGCGGGAGCTCGGGGGACTCCTACAATGAGCAGTTCTTC.

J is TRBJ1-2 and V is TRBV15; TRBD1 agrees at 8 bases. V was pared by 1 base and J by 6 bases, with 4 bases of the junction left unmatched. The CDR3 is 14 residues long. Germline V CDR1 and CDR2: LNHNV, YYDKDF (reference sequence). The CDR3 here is CATSRGTGSNGYTF. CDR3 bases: TGTGCCACCAGCAGAGGGACAGGGTCGAATGGCTACACCTTC.

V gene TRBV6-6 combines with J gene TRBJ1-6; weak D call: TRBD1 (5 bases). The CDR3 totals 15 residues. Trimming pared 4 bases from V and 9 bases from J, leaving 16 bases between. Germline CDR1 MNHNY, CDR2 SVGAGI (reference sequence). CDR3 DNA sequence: TGTGCCAGCAGTTTTGGATCAGGGTCGGGTTCACCCCTCCACTTT. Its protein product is CASSFGSGSGSPLHF.

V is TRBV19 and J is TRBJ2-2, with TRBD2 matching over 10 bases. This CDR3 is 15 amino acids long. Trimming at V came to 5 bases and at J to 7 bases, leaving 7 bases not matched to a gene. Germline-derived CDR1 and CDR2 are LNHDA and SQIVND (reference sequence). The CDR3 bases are TGTGCCAGTAGTGGCCTAGCGGGAGATAACGGGGAGCTGTTTTTT. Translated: CASSGLAGDNGELFF. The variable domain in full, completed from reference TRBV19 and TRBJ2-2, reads DGGITQSPKYLFRKEGQNVTLSCEQNLNHDAMYWYRQDPGQGLRLIYYSQIVNDFQKGDIAEGYSVSREKKESFPLTVTSAQKNPTAFYLCASSGLAGDNGELFFGEGSRLTVL.

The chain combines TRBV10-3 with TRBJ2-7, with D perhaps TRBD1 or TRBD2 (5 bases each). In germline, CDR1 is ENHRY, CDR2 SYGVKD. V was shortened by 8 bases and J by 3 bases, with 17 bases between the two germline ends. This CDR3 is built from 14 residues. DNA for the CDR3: TGTGCCATCGGGACCACAACAGGCTACTACGAGCAGTACTTC. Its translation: CAIGTTTGYYEQYF.

CDR3 DNA sequence: TGTGCCAGCAGCTTAGGGGGACTAGCAAAGGCCGGGGAGCTGTTTTTT. Its translation is CASSLGGLAKAGELFF. V gene TRBV7-2 combines with J gene TRBJ2-2; 9 positions match TRBD2. From germline, CDR1 is SGHTA and CDR2 FQGNSA. Losses at the gene ends were 1 base for V and 6 bases for J; bases not matched to a gene: 6. This CDR3 contains 16 residues.

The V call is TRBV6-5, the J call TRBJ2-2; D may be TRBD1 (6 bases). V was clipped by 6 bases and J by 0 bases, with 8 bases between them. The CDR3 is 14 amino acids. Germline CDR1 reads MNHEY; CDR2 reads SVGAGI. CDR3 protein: CASRGQANTGELFF. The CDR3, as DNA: TGTGCCAGCAGGGGACAAGCGAACACCGGGGAGCTGTTTTTT.

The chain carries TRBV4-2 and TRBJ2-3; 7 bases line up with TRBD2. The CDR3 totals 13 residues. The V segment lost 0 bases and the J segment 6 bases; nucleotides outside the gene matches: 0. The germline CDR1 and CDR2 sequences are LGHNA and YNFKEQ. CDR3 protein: CASSQDGRDTQYF. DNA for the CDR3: TGTGCCAGCAGCCAAGACGGGAGGGATACGCAGTATTTT.

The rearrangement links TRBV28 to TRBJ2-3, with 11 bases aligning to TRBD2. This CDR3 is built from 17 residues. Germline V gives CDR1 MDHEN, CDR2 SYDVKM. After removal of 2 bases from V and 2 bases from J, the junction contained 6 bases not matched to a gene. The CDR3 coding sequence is TGTGCCAGCAGTTTAGTACTAGCGGGAGCGGACACAGATACGCAGTATTTT. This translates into CASSLVLAGADTDTQYF.

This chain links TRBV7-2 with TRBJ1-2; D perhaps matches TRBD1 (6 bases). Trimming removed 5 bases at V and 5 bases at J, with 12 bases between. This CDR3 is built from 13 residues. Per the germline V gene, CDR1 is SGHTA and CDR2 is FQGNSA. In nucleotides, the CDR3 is TGTGCCAGCAGCGGGGGCGGTGGGTATGGCTACACCTTC. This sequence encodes CASSGGGGYGYTF.

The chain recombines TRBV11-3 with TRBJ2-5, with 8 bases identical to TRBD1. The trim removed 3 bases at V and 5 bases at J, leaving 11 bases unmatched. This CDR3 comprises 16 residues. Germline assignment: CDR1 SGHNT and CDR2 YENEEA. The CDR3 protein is CASSFQGARAQETQYF. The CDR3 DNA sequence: TGTGCCAGCAGCTTTCAGGGGGCGCGAGCTCAGGAGACCCAGTACTTC.